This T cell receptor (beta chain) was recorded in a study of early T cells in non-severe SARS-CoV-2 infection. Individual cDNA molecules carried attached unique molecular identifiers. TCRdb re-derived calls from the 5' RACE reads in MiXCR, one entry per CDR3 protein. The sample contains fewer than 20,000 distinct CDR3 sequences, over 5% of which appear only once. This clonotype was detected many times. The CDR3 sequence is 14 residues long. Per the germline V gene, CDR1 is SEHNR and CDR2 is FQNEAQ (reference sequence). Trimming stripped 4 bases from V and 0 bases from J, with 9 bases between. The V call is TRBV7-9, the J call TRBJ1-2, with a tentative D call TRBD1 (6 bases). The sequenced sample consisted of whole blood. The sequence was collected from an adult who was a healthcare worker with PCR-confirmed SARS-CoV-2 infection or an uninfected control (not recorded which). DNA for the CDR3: TGTGCCAGCAGCTCTCAGGGGACTAACTATGGCTACACCTTC. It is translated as CASSSQGTNYGYTF. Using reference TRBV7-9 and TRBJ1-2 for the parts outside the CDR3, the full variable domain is DTGVSQNPRHKITKRGQNVTFRCDPISEHNRLYWYRQTLGQGPEFLTYFQNEAQLEKSRLLSDRFSAERPKGSFSTLEIQRTEQGDSAMYLCASSSQGTNYGYTFGSGTRLTVV.